This is a list of T cell receptor beta chains from one sample in a study of PD-1 blockade in classical Hodgkin lymphoma. This table comes from immunoSEQ multiplex PCR, and its TCRdb copy is limited to in-frame clones, with some not included. The table shows roughly 40,000 clones, with about nine tenths occurring only once. The sequenced sample was peripheral blood mononuclear cells (PBMCs), obtained at baseline. These receptors originate from a human donor with classical Hodgkin lymphoma. The CDR3 runs from the conserved cysteine through the conserved F or W. Each record gives: clone size, V gene, J gene, D gene, CDR3 length, CDR3 DNA, CDR3 protein. D genes are given only for firm matches. Where a row states a size, it is once, few, many or the class of an expanded clone; other rows omit it.

abundance: .; v_gene: TRBV27; j_gene: TRBJ1-2; d_gene: .; len: 15; CDR3nt: TGTGCCAGCAGTCCGCGGACAGCCGTCATTGGTGGCTACACCTTC; CDR3aa: CASSPRTAVIGGYTF
abundance: once; v_gene: TRBV6-5; j_gene: TRBJ2-7; d_gene: TRBD1; len: 15; CDR3nt: TGTGCCAGCAGTTATGGGACAGGGTTTTACTACGAGCAGTACTTC; CDR3aa: CASSYGTGFYYEQYF
abundance: .; v_gene: TRBV11-2; j_gene: TRBJ1-1; d_gene: TRBD1; len: 13; CDR3nt: TGTGCCAGCAGCCCAGGGGGGATAATTACTCCCCGTTTT; CDR3aa: CASSPGGIITPRF
abundance: .; v_gene: TRBV14; j_gene: TRBJ2-2; d_gene: .; len: 18; CDR3nt: TGTGCCAGCAGCCAAAGCACGGGGGCAGGTTGGGACACCGGGGAGCTGTTTTTT; CDR3aa: CASSQSTGAGWDTGELFF
abundance: once; v_gene: TRBV27; j_gene: TRBJ1-4; d_gene: TRBD1; len: 17; CDR3nt: TGTGCCAGCAGTTTGGCAACCGTCCGGGACAGGGAGGGAAAACTGTTTTTT; CDR3aa: CASSLATVRDREGKLFF
abundance: .; v_gene: TRBV28; j_gene: TRBJ2-2; d_gene: .; len: 17; CDR3nt: TGTGCCAGCAGTTTAACCCCCCCGGGAACTAACACCGGGGAGCTGTTTTTT; CDR3aa: CASSLTPPGTNTGELFF
abundance: few; v_gene: TRBV28; j_gene: TRBJ1-6; d_gene: .; len: 16; CDR3nt: TGTGCCAGCAGTTTAGTAGCCGGTGCCTATAATTCACCCCTCCACTTT; CDR3aa: CASSLVAGAYNSPLHF
abundance: .; v_gene: TRBV28; j_gene: TRBJ2-3; d_gene: .; len: 14; CDR3nt: TGTGCCAGCAGTCGGGACGTGAGCACAGATACGCAGTATTTT; CDR3aa: CASSRDVSTDTQYF
abundance: .; v_gene: TRBV19; j_gene: TRBJ2-3; d_gene: TRBD2; len: 15; CDR3nt: TGTGCCAGTAGTTCATATGGGGAGGGGACAGATACGCAGTATTTT; CDR3aa: CASSSYGEGTDTQYF
abundance: .; v_gene: TRBV25-1; j_gene: TRBJ2-1; d_gene: TRBD1; len: 16; CDR3nt: TGTGCCAGCAGTGCCCAGACCGGGACAGCCTACAATGAGCAGTTCTTC; CDR3aa: CASSAQTGTAYNEQFF
abundance: .; v_gene: TRBV5-6; j_gene: TRBJ2-7; d_gene: .; len: 13; CDR3nt: TGTGCCAGCAGCTCCGGGGGGCCCTACGAGCAGTACTTC; CDR3aa: CASSSGGPYEQYF
abundance: .; v_gene: TRBV28; j_gene: TRBJ2-5; d_gene: TRBD1; len: 14; CDR3nt: TGTGCCAGCAGTTTCCTGGACAGGGCGGAGACCCAGTACTTC; CDR3aa: CASSFLDRAETQYF
abundance: .; v_gene: TRBV4-1; j_gene: TRBJ1-5; d_gene: TRBD1; len: 16; CDR3nt: TGCGCCAGCAGCCAAAAAAGGACAGGGGAAAATCAGCCCCAGCATTTT; CDR3aa: CASSQKRTGENQPQHF
abundance: .; v_gene: TRBV19; j_gene: TRBJ2-2; d_gene: .; len: 12; CDR3nt: TGTGCCACCGATAGCGAAGCCGGGGAGCTGTTTTTT; CDR3aa: CATDSEAGELFF
abundance: few; v_gene: TRBV2; j_gene: TRBJ1-4; d_gene: TRBD1; len: 14; CDR3nt: TGTGCCAGCAATCAGGACAGGGGGATTGAAAAACTGTTTTTT; CDR3aa: CASNQDRGIEKLFF
abundance: .; v_gene: TRBV7-9; j_gene: TRBJ2-2; d_gene: TRBD2; len: 18; CDR3nt: TGTGCCAGCAGCTTAGCGGTGGCTAGCGGGAGTAGGAGCGGGGAGCTGTTTTTT; CDR3aa: CASSLAVASGSRSGELFF
abundance: once; v_gene: TRBV7-3; j_gene: TRBJ2-1; d_gene: .; len: 16; CDR3nt: TGTGCCAGCAGCTCGTACGGGACGGGGGAACTCAATGAGCAGTTCTTC; CDR3aa: CASSSYGTGELNEQFF
abundance: .; v_gene: TRBV2; j_gene: TRBJ2-2; d_gene: .; len: 16; CDR3nt: TGTGCCAGCAGTGAAAGGCCTCCTAGGACTACCGGGGAGCTGTTTTTT; CDR3aa: CASSERPPRTTGELFF
abundance: .; v_gene: TRBV5-8; j_gene: TRBJ2-7; d_gene: TRBD1; len: 12; CDR3nt: TGTGCCAGCAGCTTACAGGGGGGCGAGCAGTACTTC; CDR3aa: CASSLQGGEQYF
abundance: .; v_gene: TRBV9; j_gene: TRBJ2-3; d_gene: .; len: 16; CDR3nt: TGTGCCAGCAGCGTAGCGGTGAACAGGGGCACAGATACGCAGTATTTT; CDR3aa: CASSVAVNRGTDTQYF
abundance: .; v_gene: TRBV28; j_gene: TRBJ1-2; d_gene: TRBD1; len: 15; CDR3nt: TGTGCCAGCAGTTTATGGCGACAGGGTGGCTACGGCTACACCTTC; CDR3aa: CASSLWRQGGYGYTF
abundance: few; v_gene: TRBV19; j_gene: TRBJ1-5; d_gene: .; len: 15; CDR3nt: TGTGCCAGTAGCCCCCGCGGTTATAGCAATCAGCCCCAGCATTTT; CDR3aa: CASSPRGYSNQPQHF
abundance: once; v_gene: TRBV19; j_gene: TRBJ1-5; d_gene: .; len: 16; CDR3nt: TGTGCCAGTAGTACCATCACCGTGACAGCTAATCAGCCCCAGCATTTT; CDR3aa: CASSTITVTANQPQHF
abundance: once; v_gene: TRBV7-2; j_gene: TRBJ2-2; d_gene: .; len: 13; CDR3nt: TGTGCCAGCAGCTCACAGGGACCCGGGGAGCTGTTTTTT; CDR3aa: CASSSQGPGELFF
abundance: .; v_gene: TRBV7-2; j_gene: TRBJ2-7; d_gene: TRBD1; len: 14; CDR3nt: TGTGCCAGCAGCTTAGGACAGGGAGCCTACGAGCAGTACTTC; CDR3aa: CASSLGQGAYEQYF
abundance: .; v_gene: TRBV7-2; j_gene: TRBJ1-6; d_gene: .; len: 16; CDR3nt: TGTGCCAGCAGCTTAGGATCGTTTTCCTATAATTCACCCCTCCACTTT; CDR3aa: CASSLGSFSYNSPLHF
abundance: .; v_gene: TRBV6-6; j_gene: TRBJ2-7; d_gene: .; len: 14; CDR3nt: TGTGCCAGCAGCCTACGGGTTTTGGGATACGAGCAGTACTTC; CDR3aa: CASSLRVLGYEQYF
abundance: once; v_gene: TRBV4-1; j_gene: TRBJ2-5; d_gene: TRBD2; len: 16; CDR3nt: TGCGCCAGCAGCCAAGAACTCGGGGGGAGGGTAGAGACCCAGTACTTC; CDR3aa: CASSQELGGRVETQYF
abundance: .; v_gene: TRBV27; j_gene: TRBJ2-2; d_gene: .; len: 15; CDR3nt: TGTGCCAGCAGTCGGGGCGGCACTCCAACGGCGGAGCTGTTTTTT; CDR3aa: CASSRGGTPTAELFF
abundance: .; v_gene: TRBV6-5; j_gene: TRBJ1-1; d_gene: .; len: 15; CDR3nt: TGTGCCAGCAGATTTTTACCGGGGAAGAACACTGAAGCTTTCTTT; CDR3aa: CASRFLPGKNTEAFF
abundance: .; v_gene: TRBV19; j_gene: TRBJ1-2; d_gene: .; len: 14; CDR3nt: TGTGCCAGTAGTCCCGGGACTGGGGATTATCGCTACACCTTC; CDR3aa: CASSPGTGDYRYTF
abundance: .; v_gene: TRBV27; j_gene: TRBJ2-7; d_gene: TRBD1; len: 14; CDR3nt: TGTGCCAGCAGTCAAACAGGGGGCGCGGGGGAGCAGTACTTC; CDR3aa: CASSQTGGAGEQYF
abundance: .; v_gene: TRBV14; j_gene: TRBJ2-7; d_gene: .; len: 12; CDR3nt: TGTGCCAGCAGCGGGGTGGCCTACGAGCAGTACTTC; CDR3aa: CASSGVAYEQYF